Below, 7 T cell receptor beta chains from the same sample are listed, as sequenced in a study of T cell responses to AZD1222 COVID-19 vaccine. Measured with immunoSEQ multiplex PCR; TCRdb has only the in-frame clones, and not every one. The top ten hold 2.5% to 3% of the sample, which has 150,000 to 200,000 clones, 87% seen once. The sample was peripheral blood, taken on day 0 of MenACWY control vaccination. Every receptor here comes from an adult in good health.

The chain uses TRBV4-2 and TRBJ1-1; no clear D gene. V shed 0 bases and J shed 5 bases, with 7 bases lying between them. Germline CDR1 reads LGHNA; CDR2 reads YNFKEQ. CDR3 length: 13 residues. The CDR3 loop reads CASSQEIGTEAFF. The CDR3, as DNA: TGTGCCAGCAGCCAAGAAATCGGGACTGAAGCTTTCTTT.

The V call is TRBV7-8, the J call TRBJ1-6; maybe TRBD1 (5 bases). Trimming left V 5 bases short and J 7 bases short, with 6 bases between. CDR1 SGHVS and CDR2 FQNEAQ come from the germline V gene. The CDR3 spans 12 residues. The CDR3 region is CASSPGNSPLHF. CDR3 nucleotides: TGTGCCAGCAGCCCAGGGAATTCACCCCTCCACTTT.

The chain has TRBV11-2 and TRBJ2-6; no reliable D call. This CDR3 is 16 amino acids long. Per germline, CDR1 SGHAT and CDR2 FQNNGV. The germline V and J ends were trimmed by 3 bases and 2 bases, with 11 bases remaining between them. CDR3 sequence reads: CASSLGTLTGANVLTF. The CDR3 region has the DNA TGTGCCAGCAGCTTGGGAACACTAACTGGGGCCAACGTCCTGACTTTC.

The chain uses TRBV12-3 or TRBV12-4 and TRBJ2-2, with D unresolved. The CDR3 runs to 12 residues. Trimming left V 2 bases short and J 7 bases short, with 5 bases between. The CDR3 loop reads CASSLNNGELFF. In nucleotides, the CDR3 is TGTGCCAGCAGTTTAAATAACGGGGAGCTGTTTTTT.

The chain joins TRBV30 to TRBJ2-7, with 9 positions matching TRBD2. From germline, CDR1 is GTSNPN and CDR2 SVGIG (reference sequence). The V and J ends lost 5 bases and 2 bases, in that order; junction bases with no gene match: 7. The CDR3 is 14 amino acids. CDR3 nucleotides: TGTGCCTGGGAACGTAGCGGGGGTGCCTACGAGCAGTACTTC. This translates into CAWERSGGAYEQYF.

CDR3 nucleotides: TGTGCCAGCAGCTTAGCGGGGAAAGACTACGAGCAGTACTTC. Its protein is CASSLAGKDYEQYF. The V gene is TRBV11-2, the J gene TRBJ2-7; a weak D match, TRBD2 (5 bases). The V end was cut by 1 base, the J end by 3 bases, with 10 bases between. Germline V gene lookup returns CDR1 SGHAT and CDR2 FQNNGV. The CDR3 is made up of 14 amino acids.

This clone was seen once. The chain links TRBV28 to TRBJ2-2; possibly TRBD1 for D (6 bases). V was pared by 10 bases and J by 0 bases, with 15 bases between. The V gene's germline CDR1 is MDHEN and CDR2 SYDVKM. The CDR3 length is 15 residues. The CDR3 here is CAINPGTTNTGELFF. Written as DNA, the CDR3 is TGTGCCATCAACCCCGGGACAACGAACACCGGGGAGCTGTTTTTT.